This TCR beta chain was obtained from a study of tumor-infiltrating lymphocytes in primary liver carcinoma. This clonotype has only one observation. The junction and the germline gene differ at one end; a read error may be behind it. Total RNA amounting to around 450 ng was the source from which TCR beta cDNA was made with a constant-region primer. Construction of TCR beta libraries relied on three successive nested multiplex PCR rounds employing slightly modified ARM-PCR. Researchers ran the first two PCR rounds for roughly 10 cycles each with TRBV1-TRBV30 forward primers and a C-beta reverse primer. TCRdb recomputed calls from the multiplex PCR reads with MiXCR, one row per CDR3 protein. The table lists about 180,000 distinct CDR3 sequences, roughly 60% of them singletons. The CDR3 is made up of 13 amino acids. Germline V gene sequence: CDR1 MNHEY, CDR2 SVGAGI. Unsorted whole blood served as the source of blood RNA, and germline DNA was extracted as well.

The sequence came from a man between 35 and 55 years old with primary liver carcinoma and hepatitis B virus infection. The sample taken for sequencing was peripheral blood. The genes are TRBV6-5 and TRBJ1-1; no firm D call. CDR3 sequence reads: CASRLQSNTEASF. For the CDR3, the DNA is TGTGCCAGCAGATTACAGTCGAACACTGAAGCTTCCTTT.